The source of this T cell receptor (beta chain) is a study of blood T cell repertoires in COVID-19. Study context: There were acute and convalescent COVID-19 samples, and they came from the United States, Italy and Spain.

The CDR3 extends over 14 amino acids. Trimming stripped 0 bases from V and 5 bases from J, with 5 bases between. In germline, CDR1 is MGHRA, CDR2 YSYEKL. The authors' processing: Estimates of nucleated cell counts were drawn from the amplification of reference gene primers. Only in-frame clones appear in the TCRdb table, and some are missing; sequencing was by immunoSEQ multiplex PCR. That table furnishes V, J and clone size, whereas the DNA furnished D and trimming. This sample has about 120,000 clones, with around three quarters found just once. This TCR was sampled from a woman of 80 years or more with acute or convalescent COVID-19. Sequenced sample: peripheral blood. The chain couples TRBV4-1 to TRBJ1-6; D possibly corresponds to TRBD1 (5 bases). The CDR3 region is CASSQDRDNSPLHF. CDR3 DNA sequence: TGCGCCAGCAGCCAAGACAGGGATAATTCACCCCTCCACTTT.